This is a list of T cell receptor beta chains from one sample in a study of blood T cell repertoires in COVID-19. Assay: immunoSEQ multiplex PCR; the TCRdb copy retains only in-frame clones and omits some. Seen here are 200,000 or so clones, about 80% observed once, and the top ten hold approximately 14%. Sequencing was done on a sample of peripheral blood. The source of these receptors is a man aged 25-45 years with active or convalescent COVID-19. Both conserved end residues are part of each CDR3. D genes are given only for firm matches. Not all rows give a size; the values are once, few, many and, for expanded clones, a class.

TGTGCCAGCAGTTCCCCGACACTCCGTTCCTACGAGCAGTACTTC	CASSSPTLRSYEQYF	TRBJ2-7	TRBV28	-	once
TGTGCCAGCAGTTCAACAGGGGGCGCATCTGGAAACACCATATATTTT	CASSSTGGASGNTIYF	TRBJ1-3	TRBV5-4	TRBD1	few
TGTGCCAGCAGCGGGGCAGGGGGCTTCAACACCGGGGAGCTGTTTTTT	CASSGAGGFNTGELFF	TRBJ2-2	TRBV2	TRBD1	-
TGTGCCAGCTCACCAGAGGACAATGAGCAGTTCTTC	CASSPEDNEQFF	TRBJ2-1	TRBV18	-	-
TGTGCCAGCTCACCAAAACAGCCAAGCACTAATGAAAAACTGTTTTTT	CASSPKQPSTNEKLFF	TRBJ1-4	TRBV18	-	-
TGTGCCAGCAGCCAGGGGGGTACGCTAATGAACACTGAAGCTTTCTTT	CASSQGGTLMNTEAFF	TRBJ1-1	TRBV3-1/TRBV3-2	-	once
TGTGCCAGCAGCTTAGGCTCTTGGGACAGGGACACCGGGGAGCTGTTTTTT	CASSLGSWDRDTGELFF	TRBJ2-2	TRBV7-2	TRBD1	-
TGTGCCAGCACCCCGTGGGGGGGACTTCGGAACACTGAAGCTTTCTTT	CASTPWGGLRNTEAFF	TRBJ1-1	TRBV27	-	-
TGCGCCAGCAGCCCCGATGGACAGGGAGTACATGCCTTC	CASSPDGQGVHAF	TRBJ1-2	TRBV5-1	TRBD1	-
TGTGCCAGCAGTATTGGACTAGCGGGCTCCAATGAGCAGTTCTTC	CASSIGLAGSNEQFF	TRBJ2-1	TRBV6-5	TRBD2	-
TGTGCCAGTAGTATTAGCGCCCGACGAACCTACGAGCAGTACTTC	CASSISARRTYEQYF	TRBJ2-7	TRBV19	-	-
TGTGCCAGCAGTTTAGGCACAGGGGGCTCAGCTTTCTTT	CASSLGTGGSAFF	TRBJ1-1	TRBV28	TRBD1	-
TGTGCCATCAGTGAGGAGGGACAGGGGGCTTTTTATTCACCCCTCCACTTT	CAISEEGQGAFYSPLHF	TRBJ1-6	TRBV10-3	TRBD1	-
TGTGCCAGTAGTCTCTTGGGGGGCTCTGGAAACACCATATATTTT	CASSLLGGSGNTIYF	TRBJ1-3	TRBV19	-	-
TGTGCCAGCACCACCGGGACTAGCGGGCGGGATGAGCAGTTCTTC	CASTTGTSGRDEQFF	TRBJ2-1	TRBV27	TRBD2	-
TGTGCCACCAGCGGGTTGCAGGGTTCCGGCTACACCTTC	CATSGLQGSGYTF	TRBJ1-2	TRBV24-1	-	-
TGCGCCAGCAGCTTCGGCAGGGGTAATCAGCCCCAGCATTTT	CASSFGRGNQPQHF	TRBJ1-5	TRBV4-3	-	-
TGCGCCAGCAGCCCCCCTAGCGGGATCGGCGAGCAGTACTTC	CASSPPSGIGEQYF	TRBJ2-7	TRBV5-1	TRBD2	once
TGTGCCAGTACCGAGGACAGGGGGTACTACAATGAGCAGTTCTTC	CASTEDRGYYNEQFF	TRBJ2-1	TRBV19	TRBD1	-
TGTGCCAGCAGCTTCCCAGTGCGGGGGGGCATCGATGAGCAGTTCTTC	CASSFPVRGGIDEQFF	TRBJ2-1	TRBV11-2	TRBD2	-
TGTGCCAGCAGAGAAGGGACAGGGAATAACTATGGCTACACCTTC	CASREGTGNNYGYTF	TRBJ1-2	TRBV6-1	TRBD1	-
TGTGCCAGCTCACCACCCCAGCCGCTAGCGAATACGCAGTATTTT	CASSPPQPLANTQYF	TRBJ2-3	TRBV18	-	-
TGTGCCAGCCCCATGGGACAGCCCAATCAGCCCCAGCATTTT	CASPMGQPNQPQHF	TRBJ1-5	TRBV5-5	TRBD1	-
TGCAGCGTTGTGGTAGAGGGAAATCAGCCCCAGCATTTT	CSVVVEGNQPQHF	TRBJ1-5	TRBV29-1	-	-
TGTGCCATCAAAACGAGCAGGAACTCCTACAATGAGCAGTTCTTC	CAIKTSRNSYNEQFF	TRBJ2-1	TRBV10-3	-	-
TGTGCCAGCAGTTTATGGGAGCGCTCCTACGAGCAGTACTTC	CASSLWERSYEQYF	TRBJ2-7	TRBV28	-	-
TGTGCCAGCAGTGACGACAGAAAAAACACCGGGGAGCTGTTTTTT	CASSDDRKNTGELFF	TRBJ2-2	TRBV25-1	-	-
TGTGCCAGTATGGCGGGCTCCACTAATGAAAAACTGTTTTTT	CASMAGSTNEKLFF	TRBJ1-4	TRBV19	-	-
TGTGCCACCAGTGATTTGCGCCGCGGCACAGATACGCAGTATTTT	CATSDLRRGTDTQYF	TRBJ2-3	TRBV24-1	-	-
TGTGCCAGCAGCTTTTCGCTCGGGGTAGTAGACACTGAAGCTTTCTTT	CASSFSLGVVDTEAFF	TRBJ1-1	TRBV5-4	-	-
TGTGCCAGCAGCTTACTAGCGGGAGGTCAGTACGAGCAGTACTTC	CASSLLAGGQYEQYF	TRBJ2-7	TRBV6-2/TRBV6-3	TRBD2	-
TGTGCCAGTTCCAGAAGTCCTAATGAAAAACTGTTTTTT	CASSRSPNEKLFF	TRBJ1-4	TRBV27	-	-
TGTGCCAGCAGCTTGGGGGCGGCAGGTAGGGGGTATCAGCCCCAGCATTTT	CASSLGAAGRGYQPQHF	TRBJ1-5	TRBV5-6	-	once
TGTGCCAGCAGTTCCCCGACAGGTGCCTCTTCCTATAATGAAAAACTGTTTTTT	CASSSPTGASSYNEKLFF	TRBJ1-4	TRBV28	-	-
TGTGCCAGCAGCACCGCCGGGACAGGGAACACTGAAGCTTTCTTT	CASSTAGTGNTEAFF	TRBJ1-1	TRBV5-5	TRBD1	-
TGTGCCAGCAGCTTAGCGTCTAGCGCGGGGCAGGAGCAGTACTTC	CASSLASSAGQEQYF	TRBJ2-7	TRBV7-2	-	-
TGTGCCACCAGTGGGCCGGGGACTAGCGGGGGGAGCGAGACCCAGTACTTC	CATSGPGTSGGSETQYF	TRBJ2-5	TRBV24-1	TRBD2	-
TGTGCCAGCAGCCGCGGGGGGTCCCAAGAGACCCAGTACTTC	CASSRGGSQETQYF	TRBJ2-5	TRBV4-2	TRBD2	-
TGTGCCACCAGCAGAGAGACAGGGCCCGCGACTGAAGCTTTCTTT	CATSRETGPATEAFF	TRBJ1-1	TRBV15	TRBD1	few
TGTGCTAGCAGCTTTACGACAGGGTTCCAAGAGACCCAGTACTTC	CASSFTTGFQETQYF	TRBJ2-5	TRBV7-7	TRBD1	-
TGTGCCAGTAGTCCTACAGGGGCCGGAAACACCATATATTTT	CASSPTGAGNTIYF	TRBJ1-3	TRBV19	TRBD1	once
TGTGCCAGCAGCTTGCACATACAGGGCCAGCAGTACTTC	CASSLHIQGQQYF	TRBJ2-7	TRBV5-6	-	-
TGTGCCAGTAGTACCCAGGGAGGGCTCAATCAGCCCCAGCATTTT	CASSTQGGLNQPQHF	TRBJ1-5	TRBV19	-	once
TGTGCCAGCAGCTTAGGAGCGGGGCCGAGGGAGACCCAGTACTTC	CASSLGAGPRETQYF	TRBJ2-5	TRBV5-6	TRBD2	-
TGTGCCAGCAGTGAACCCCAGGGAAAAGAAAAACTGTTTTTT	CASSEPQGKEKLFF	TRBJ1-4	TRBV6-1	-	few
TGTGCCAGCAGCCAAAGGGCTCAGGGGGAGACCCAGTACTTC	CASSQRAQGETQYF	TRBJ2-5	TRBV2	-	-
TGTGCCAGCAGTGCCGGACAGGGGTATGGCTACACCTTC	CASSAGQGYGYTF	TRBJ1-2	TRBV28	TRBD1	-
TGTGCCAGTAGTTCCGGGACTTACAATGAGCAGTTCTTC	CASSSGTYNEQFF	TRBJ2-1	TRBV19	-	-
TGTGCCAGCAGCCCCCGGGACACGTCCGAGCAGTACTTC	CASSPRDTSEQYF	TRBJ2-7	TRBV27	-	-
TGTGCCAGCAGCCTAGCCCCTCTTACTAGCGGGGTAGCTGGCACAGATACGCAGTATTTT	CASSLAPLTSGVAGTDTQYF	TRBJ2-3	TRBV7-3	TRBD2	-
TGTGCCAGCAGCGTAGAAGGGAGTGGAAACACCATATATTTT	CASSVEGSGNTIYF	TRBJ1-3	TRBV9	-	-
TGTGCCAGCCTAGGGGACAGGGGGATGTCAGGCTATGGCTACACCTTC	CASLGDRGMSGYGYTF	TRBJ1-2	TRBV19	TRBD1	-
TGCGCCAGCAGCTCAGGGGAGGGCAATGAGCAGTTCTTC	CASSSGEGNEQFF	TRBJ2-1	TRBV5-1	-	-
TGTGCCAGCATGGGAGGGGTCACTGAAGCTTTCTTT	CASMGGVTEAFF	TRBJ1-1	TRBV27	-	few